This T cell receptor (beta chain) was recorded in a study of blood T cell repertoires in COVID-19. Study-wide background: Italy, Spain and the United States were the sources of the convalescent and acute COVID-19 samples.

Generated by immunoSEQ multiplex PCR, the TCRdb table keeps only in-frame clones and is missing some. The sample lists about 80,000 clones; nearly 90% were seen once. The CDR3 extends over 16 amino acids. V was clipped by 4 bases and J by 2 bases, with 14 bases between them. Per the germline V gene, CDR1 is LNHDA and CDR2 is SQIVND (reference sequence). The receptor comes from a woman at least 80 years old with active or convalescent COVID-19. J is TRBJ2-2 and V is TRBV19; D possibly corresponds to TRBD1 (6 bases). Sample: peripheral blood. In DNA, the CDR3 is TGTGCCAGTAGTAGGACAGTCAGGGGAAACACCGGGGAGCTGTTTTTT. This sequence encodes CASSRTVRGNTGELFF. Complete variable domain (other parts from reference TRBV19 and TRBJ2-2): DGGITQSPKYLFRKEGQNVTLSCEQNLNHDAMYWYRQDPGQGLRLIYYSQIVNDFQKGDIAEGYSVSREKKESFPLTVTSAQKNPTAFYLCASSRTVRGNTGELFFGEGSRLTVL.